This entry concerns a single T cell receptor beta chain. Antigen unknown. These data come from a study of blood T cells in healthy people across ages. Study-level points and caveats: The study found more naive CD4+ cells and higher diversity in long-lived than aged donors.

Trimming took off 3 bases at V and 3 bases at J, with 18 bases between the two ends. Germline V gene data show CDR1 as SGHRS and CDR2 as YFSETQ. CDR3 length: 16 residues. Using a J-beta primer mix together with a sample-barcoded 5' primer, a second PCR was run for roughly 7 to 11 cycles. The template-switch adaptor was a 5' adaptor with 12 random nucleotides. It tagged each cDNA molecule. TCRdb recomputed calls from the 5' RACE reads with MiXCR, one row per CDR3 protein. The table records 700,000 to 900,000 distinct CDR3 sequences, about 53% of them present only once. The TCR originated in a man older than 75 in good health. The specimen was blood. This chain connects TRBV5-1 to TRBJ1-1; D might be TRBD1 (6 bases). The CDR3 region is CASSWGWGAVHTEAFF. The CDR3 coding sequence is TGCGCCAGCAGCTGGGGGTGGGGGGCGGTCCACACTGAAGCTTTCTTT.